The next 9 T cell receptor beta chains were all read from a single sample in a study of blood T cell repertoires in COVID-19. TCRdb's copy holds only in-frame clones and misses some; the assay was immunoSEQ multiplex PCR. Among some 120,000 clones, 65% to 90% were seen once, and the ten largest hold around an eighth. Sequencing was carried out using peripheral blood. All receptors derive from a human donor in a cohort sampled during active COVID-19.

This clone was detected a few times. The chain couples TRBV2 to TRBJ1-3, with D hard to call. Trimming took off 4 bases at V and 0 bases at J, with 13 bases between the two ends. This CDR3 has 16 amino acids. The V gene's germline CDR1 is SNHLY and CDR2 FYNNEI. The DNA for the CDR3 is TGTGCCAGCAGTGGTGCCCCCTGGAGCTCTGGAAACACCATATATTTT. It codes for CASSGAPWSSGNTIYF.

The V and J genes are TRBV7-9 and TRBJ2-7; 10 bases line up with TRBD1. Per germline, CDR1 SEHNR and CDR2 FQNEAQ (reference sequence). Trimming cost V 6 bases and J 2 bases; bases outside gene matches: 4. There are 14 residues in the CDR3. The CDR3 is CASRSGTGAYEQYF. The CDR3 nucleotides read TGTGCCAGCAGATCCGGGACAGGGGCCTACGAGCAGTACTTC.

This clone was seen more than once but under ten times. V gene TRBV7-2 combines with J gene TRBJ2-7, with D possibly TRBD2 on 6 matching bases. This CDR3 contains 15 residues. CDR1 SGHTA and CDR2 FQGNSA come from the germline V gene. V lost 1 base to trimming and J lost 5 bases, with 15 bases between them. CDR3 amino acids: CASSLDTPGLNEQYF. The DNA for the CDR3 is TGTGCCAGCAGCTTAGATACCCCGGGACTTAACGAGCAGTACTTC.

The V and J genes are TRBV6-6 and TRBJ2-7; a weak D match, TRBD2 (6 bases). The CDR3 has 14 amino acids. Germline V lookup: CDR1 MNHNY, CDR2 SVGAGI (reference sequence). Between the trimmed V and J ends, which lost 8 bases and 3 bases, there was a span of 17 bases. CDR3 DNA sequence: TGTGCCAGCCGTACCGGGACTCCGGGCTACGAGCAGTACTTC. This encodes CASRTGTPGYEQYF.

Only a few counts were recorded for this clone. The chain is built from TRBV10-1 and TRBJ1-6; D may be TRBD1 (5 bases). Deletions cut 6 bases from V and 9 bases from J, with 18 bases between. This CDR3 is built from 15 residues. CDR1 and CDR2 from the germline V gene are WNHNN and SYGVQD (reference sequence). The CDR3 nucleotides are TGCGCCAGCAGGAGTTTTCAGGGTACTTCTTCACCCCTCCACTTT. Amino acids: CASRSFQGTSSPLHF.

The chain couples TRBV4-3 to TRBJ1-6; TRBD1 matches at 7 bases. CDR1 is LGHNA and CDR2 is YSLEER in the germline V gene. V trimming: 1 base; J trimming: 10 bases; junction bases outside the gene matches: 7. The CDR3 has 15 residues. The CDR3 sequence is CASSQGGTVRSPLHF. DNA for the CDR3: TGCGCCAGCAGCCAAGGGGGGACAGTCAGATCACCCCTCCACTTT.

Here the CDR3 DNA reads TGTGCCAGTAGAACAGGGGGGGGTGAAAAACTGTTTTTT. This gives the protein CASRTGGGEKLFF. V usage is TRBV19 and J usage is TRBJ1-4; 8 positions match TRBD1. Germline values: CDR1 LNHDA, CDR2 SQIVND (reference sequence). The CDR3 length is 13 residues. V shed 6 bases and J 7 bases; nucleotides not matched to a gene: 4.

The genes are TRBV18 and TRBJ2-7; D gene ambiguous. The CDR3 runs to 14 residues. Germline V gives CDR1 KGHSH, CDR2 LQKENI. V shed 6 bases and J shed 0 bases, with 12 bases lying between them. Written as DNA, the CDR3 is TGTGCCAGCTCTCCGCAGCACAGCTCCTACGAGCAGTACTTC. This sequence encodes CASSPQHSSYEQYF.

The chain combines TRBV5-1 with TRBJ2-2, with D maybe TRBD2 (6 bases). Germline CDR1 and CDR2: SGHRS and YFSETQ. V gave up 4 bases and J gave up 0 bases, with 10 bases separating them. The CDR3 length is 15 residues. CDR3 sequence: CASSPGSANTGELFF. The CDR3 nucleotides are TGCGCCAGCAGCCCCGGGAGCGCGAACACCGGGGAGCTGTTTTTT.